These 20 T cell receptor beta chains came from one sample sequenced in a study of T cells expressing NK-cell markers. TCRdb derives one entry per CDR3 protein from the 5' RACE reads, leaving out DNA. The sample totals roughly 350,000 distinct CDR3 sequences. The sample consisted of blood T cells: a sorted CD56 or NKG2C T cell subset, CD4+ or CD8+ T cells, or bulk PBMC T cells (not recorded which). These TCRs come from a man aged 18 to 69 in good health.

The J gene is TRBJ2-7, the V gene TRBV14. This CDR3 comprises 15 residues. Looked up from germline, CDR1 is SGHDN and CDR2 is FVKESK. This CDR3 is CASSPISGNSYEQYF.

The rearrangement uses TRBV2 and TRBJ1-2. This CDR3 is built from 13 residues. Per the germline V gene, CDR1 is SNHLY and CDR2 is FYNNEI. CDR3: CASSVAQNYGYTF.

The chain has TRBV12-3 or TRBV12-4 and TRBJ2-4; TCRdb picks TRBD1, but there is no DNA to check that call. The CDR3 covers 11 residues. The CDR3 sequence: CASSLGPLQYF.

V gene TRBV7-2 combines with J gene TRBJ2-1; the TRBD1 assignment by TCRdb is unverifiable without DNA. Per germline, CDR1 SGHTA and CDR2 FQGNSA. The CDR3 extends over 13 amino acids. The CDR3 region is CASSTRGADEQFF.

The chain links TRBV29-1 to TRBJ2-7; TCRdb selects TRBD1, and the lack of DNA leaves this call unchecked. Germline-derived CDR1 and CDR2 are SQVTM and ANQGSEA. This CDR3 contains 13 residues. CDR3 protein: CSVGQSVSYEQYF.

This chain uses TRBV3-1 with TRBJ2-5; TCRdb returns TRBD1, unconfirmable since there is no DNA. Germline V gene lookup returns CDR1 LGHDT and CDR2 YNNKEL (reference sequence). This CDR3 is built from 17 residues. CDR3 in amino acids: CASSQMKRGTFQETQYF.

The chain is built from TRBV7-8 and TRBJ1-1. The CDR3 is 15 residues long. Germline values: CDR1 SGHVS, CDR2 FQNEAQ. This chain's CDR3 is CASDAAGVLGTEAFF.

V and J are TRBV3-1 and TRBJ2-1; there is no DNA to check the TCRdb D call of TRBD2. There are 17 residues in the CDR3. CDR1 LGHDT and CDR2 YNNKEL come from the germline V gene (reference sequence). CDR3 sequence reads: CASSQRDSPSSYNEQFF.

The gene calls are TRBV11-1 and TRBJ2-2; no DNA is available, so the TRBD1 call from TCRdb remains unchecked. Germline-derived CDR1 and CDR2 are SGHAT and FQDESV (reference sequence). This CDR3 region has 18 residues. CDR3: CASSLLSLGQRHTGELFF.

The CDR3 sequence is CASSASPGQGSHEQYF. The chain links TRBV12-3 or TRBV12-4 to TRBJ2-7; absent DNA, TCRdb's TRBD1 call cannot be checked. This CDR3 has 16 amino acids.

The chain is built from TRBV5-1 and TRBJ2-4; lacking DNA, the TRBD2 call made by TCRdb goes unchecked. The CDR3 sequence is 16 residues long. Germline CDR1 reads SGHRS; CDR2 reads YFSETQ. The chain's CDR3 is CASSFSQARAKNIQYF.

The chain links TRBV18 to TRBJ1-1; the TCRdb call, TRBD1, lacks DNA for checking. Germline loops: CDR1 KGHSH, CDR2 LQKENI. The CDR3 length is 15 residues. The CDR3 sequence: CASSPGSGRDTEAFF.

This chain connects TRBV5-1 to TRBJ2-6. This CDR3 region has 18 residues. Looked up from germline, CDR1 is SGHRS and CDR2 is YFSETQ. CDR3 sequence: CASSLGYGSSSGANVLTF.

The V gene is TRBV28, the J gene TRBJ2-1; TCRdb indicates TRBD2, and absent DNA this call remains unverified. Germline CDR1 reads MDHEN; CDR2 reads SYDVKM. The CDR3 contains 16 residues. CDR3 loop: CASSSGTSGRRDEQFF.

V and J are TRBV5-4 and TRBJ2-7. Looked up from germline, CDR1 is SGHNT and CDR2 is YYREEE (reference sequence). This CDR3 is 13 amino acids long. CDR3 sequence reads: CASSLEPPYEQYF. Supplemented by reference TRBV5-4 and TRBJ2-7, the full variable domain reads ETGVTQSPTHLIKTRGQQVTLRCSSQSGHNTVSWYQQALGQGPQFIFQYYREEENGRGNFPPRFSGLQFPNYSSELNVNALELDDSALYLCASSLEPPYEQYFGPGTRLTVT.

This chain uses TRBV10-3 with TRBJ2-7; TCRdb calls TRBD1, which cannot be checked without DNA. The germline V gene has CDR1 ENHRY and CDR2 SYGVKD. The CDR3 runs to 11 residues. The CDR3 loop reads CAIKTNRERYF.

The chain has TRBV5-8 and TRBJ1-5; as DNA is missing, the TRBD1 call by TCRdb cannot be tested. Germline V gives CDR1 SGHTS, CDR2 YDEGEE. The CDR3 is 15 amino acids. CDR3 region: CASSGGTVSNQPQHF.

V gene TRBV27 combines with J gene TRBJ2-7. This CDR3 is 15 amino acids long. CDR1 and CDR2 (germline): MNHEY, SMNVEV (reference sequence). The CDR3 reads CASSLFRGRSYEQYF.

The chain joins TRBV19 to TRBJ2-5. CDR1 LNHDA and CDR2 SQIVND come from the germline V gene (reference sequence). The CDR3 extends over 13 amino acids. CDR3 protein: CASSIPSQETQYF. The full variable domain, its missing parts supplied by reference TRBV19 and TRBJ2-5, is DGGITQSPKYLFRKEGQNVTLSCEQNLNHDAMYWYRQDPGQGLRLIYYSQIVNDFQKGDIAEGYSVSREKKESFPLTVTSAQKNPTAFYLCASSIPSQETQYFGPGTRLLVL.

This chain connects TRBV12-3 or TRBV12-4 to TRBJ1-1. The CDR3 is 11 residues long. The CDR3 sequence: CASSSGFEAFF.